These T cell receptor beta chains were read from a single sample in a study of PD-1 blockade in classical Hodgkin lymphoma. Repertoires were generated with immunoSEQ multiplex PCR, while TCRdb's copy carries only in-frame clones and drops some. The table records over 85,000 clones, about 93% of them present only once. The source material was peripheral blood mononuclear cells (PBMCs), sampled before the fourth cycle of nivolumab. These receptor sequences come from a human donor with classical Hodgkin lymphoma. The CDR3 runs from the conserved cysteine through the conserved F or W. The order of the fields is clone size, V gene, D gene, J gene, CDR3 DNA, CDR3 protein. D genes are given only for firm matches. A row's size may be missing; if present it is once, few, many or a size class.

abundance: .; v_gene: TRBV27; d_gene: TRBD1; j_gene: TRBJ2-7; CDR3nt: TGTGCCAGCAGTTTATCAGTCACCACCGGGACAGGGCTCTACGAGCAGTACTTC; CDR3aa: CASSLSVTTGTGLYEQYF
abundance: once; v_gene: TRBV27; d_gene: TRBD2; j_gene: TRBJ2-7; CDR3nt: TGTGCCAGCAGTTTAATGCCGACTAGCGGGAGGTTCCGCGAGCAGTACTTC; CDR3aa: CASSLMPTSGRFREQYF
abundance: .; v_gene: TRBV19; d_gene: TRBD2; j_gene: TRBJ2-1; CDR3nt: TGTGCCAGTAGTCTCCCAGCGGGAGGAGTGGTGGGCAATGAGCAGTTCTTC; CDR3aa: CASSLPAGGVVGNEQFF
abundance: .; v_gene: TRBV14; d_gene: .; j_gene: TRBJ2-1; CDR3nt: TGTGCCAGCAGCGTAAGCGGGTCCTCCTACAATGAGCAGTTCTTC; CDR3aa: CASSVSGSSYNEQFF
abundance: .; v_gene: TRBV6-6; d_gene: TRBD2; j_gene: TRBJ2-2; CDR3nt: TGTGCCAGCAGTTGGGGCGGGAGGGCCGGGGAGCTGTTTTTT; CDR3aa: CASSWGGRAGELFF
abundance: .; v_gene: TRBV27; d_gene: .; j_gene: TRBJ1-1; CDR3nt: TGTGCCAGCAGTGGTTTAGTGAACACTGAAGCTTTCTTT; CDR3aa: CASSGLVNTEAFF
abundance: .; v_gene: TRBV5-1; d_gene: TRBD1; j_gene: TRBJ1-4; CDR3nt: TGCGCCAGCAGCTTGGGGGGGACAGGGCCTAATGAAAAACTGTTTTTT; CDR3aa: CASSLGGTGPNEKLFF
abundance: .; v_gene: TRBV5-3; d_gene: .; j_gene: TRBJ1-5; CDR3nt: TGTGCCGAAAGCTTGCTTACAGGTCCAAGGCCAAGCAATCAGCCCCAGCATTTT; CDR3aa: CAESLLTGPRPSNQPQHF
abundance: .; v_gene: TRBV7-9; d_gene: .; j_gene: TRBJ2-3; CDR3nt: TGTGCCAGGACTACAGTTGGATTT; CDR3aa: CARTTVGF
abundance: .; v_gene: TRBV7-9; d_gene: TRBD1; j_gene: TRBJ2-7; CDR3nt: TGTGCCAGCAGCTTAGGGGGACAGGGGTCCGAGCAGTACTTC; CDR3aa: CASSLGGQGSEQYF
abundance: .; v_gene: TRBV6-5; d_gene: .; j_gene: TRBJ1-5; CDR3nt: TGTGCCAGCAGACCCGGCGGGGGTCAGCCCCAGCATTTT; CDR3aa: CASRPGGGQPQHF
abundance: .; v_gene: TRBV28; d_gene: .; j_gene: TRBJ1-2; CDR3nt: TGTGCCAGCAGTTCCCAGGGTAGGGGTGTGGGGTACACCTTC; CDR3aa: CASSSQGRGVGYTF
abundance: .; v_gene: TRBV30; d_gene: TRBD2; j_gene: TRBJ2-5; CDR3nt: TGTGCCTGGAGTCGGGGGGTACAAGAGACCCAGTACTTC; CDR3aa: CAWSRGVQETQYF
abundance: .; v_gene: TRBV7-9; d_gene: .; j_gene: TRBJ2-4; CDR3nt: TGTGCCAGCAGCTTCCCCTCCGGCGATGGGGACATTCAGTACTTC; CDR3aa: CASSFPSGDGDIQYF
abundance: .; v_gene: TRBV18; d_gene: .; j_gene: TRBJ1-2; CDR3nt: TGTGCCAGCTCACCAACGAACAGGGTCGAATATGGCTACACCTTC; CDR3aa: CASSPTNRVEYGYTF
abundance: .; v_gene: TRBV28; d_gene: .; j_gene: TRBJ2-7; CDR3nt: TGTGCCAGCAACGTAATCTCCGGGAGCTCCTACGAGCAGTACTTC; CDR3aa: CASNVISGSSYEQYF
abundance: .; v_gene: TRBV9; d_gene: TRBD1; j_gene: TRBJ2-7; CDR3nt: TGTGCCAGCAGCGCCAGGGGACAGGGAACCTACGAGCAGTACTTC; CDR3aa: CASSARGQGTYEQYF
abundance: .; v_gene: TRBV2; d_gene: .; j_gene: TRBJ2-7; CDR3nt: TGTGCCAGCAGTTTCCTTCAACAGGGAAACTACGAGCAGTACTTC; CDR3aa: CASSFLQQGNYEQYF
abundance: .; v_gene: TRBV18; d_gene: TRBD1; j_gene: TRBJ2-7; CDR3nt: TGTGCCAGCTCACCCGAGCAGGGGGCGAGGGAGCAGTACTTC; CDR3aa: CASSPEQGAREQYF
abundance: .; v_gene: TRBV18; d_gene: TRBD1; j_gene: TRBJ2-7; CDR3nt: TGTGCCAGCTCCCCATCCGGGACAGGGGGCGAAGAGCAGTACTTC; CDR3aa: CASSPSGTGGEEQYF
abundance: .; v_gene: TRBV10-3; d_gene: TRBD1; j_gene: TRBJ1-6; CDR3nt: TGTGCCATCAGACCCGGGACAGTTAATTCACCCCTCCACTTT; CDR3aa: CAIRPGTVNSPLHF
abundance: .; v_gene: TRBV27; d_gene: TRBD2; j_gene: TRBJ2-7; CDR3nt: TGTGCCAGCAGTCACCCCAGCGGGAGGATACGGACGTACGAGCAGTACTTC; CDR3aa: CASSHPSGRIRTYEQYF
abundance: .; v_gene: TRBV29-1; d_gene: .; j_gene: TRBJ2-2; CDR3nt: TGCAGCGCGGGAGCTACCGGGGAGCTGTTTTTT; CDR3aa: CSAGATGELFF
abundance: .; v_gene: TRBV6-4; d_gene: .; j_gene: TRBJ2-3; CDR3nt: TGTGCCAGCAGTGAGCAGGGACCAGATACGCAGTATTTT; CDR3aa: CASSEQGPDTQYF
abundance: .; v_gene: TRBV19; d_gene: TRBD1; j_gene: TRBJ1-1; CDR3nt: TGTGCCAGTAGAACTCCCCGGACAGGTGGGTCTAACACTGAAGCTTTCTTT; CDR3aa: CASRTPRTGGSNTEAFF
abundance: .; v_gene: TRBV2; d_gene: TRBD1; j_gene: TRBJ2-3; CDR3nt: TGTGCCAGCAGTTCCGACAGGGGGCTTACAGATACGCAGTATTTT; CDR3aa: CASSSDRGLTDTQYF
abundance: .; v_gene: TRBV6-5; d_gene: .; j_gene: TRBJ2-5; CDR3nt: TGTGCCAGCAGGCCACTAGAGGGAGGAGAGACCCAGTACTTC; CDR3aa: CASRPLEGGETQYF
abundance: .; v_gene: TRBV5-1; d_gene: .; j_gene: TRBJ2-1; CDR3nt: TGCGCCAGCAGCTTGTATGGGAGAGGTACACATGAGCAGTTCTTC; CDR3aa: CASSLYGRGTHEQFF
abundance: .; v_gene: TRBV14; d_gene: .; j_gene: TRBJ1-2; CDR3nt: TGTGCCAGCAGCCAGGTTGGGAACTATGGCTACACCTTC; CDR3aa: CASSQVGNYGYTF
abundance: .; v_gene: TRBV29-1; d_gene: .; j_gene: TRBJ1-2; CDR3nt: TGCAGCGTTGACAGTGATGGCTACACCTTC; CDR3aa: CSVDSDGYTF
abundance: .; v_gene: TRBV5-8; d_gene: .; j_gene: TRBJ1-2; CDR3nt: TGTGCCAGCAGCTTTGGGGACAATTCGGCCTATGGCTACACCTTC; CDR3aa: CASSFGDNSAYGYTF
abundance: .; v_gene: TRBV10-1; d_gene: TRBD2; j_gene: TRBJ2-1; CDR3nt: TGCGCCAGCAGCCGAGCGGGAGCATCCAATGAGCAGTTCTTC; CDR3aa: CASSRAGASNEQFF
abundance: .; v_gene: TRBV5-1; d_gene: .; j_gene: TRBJ2-7; CDR3nt: TGCGCCAGCAGCCCGGAGCCTAACCGCGGCTACGAGCAGTACTTC; CDR3aa: CASSPEPNRGYEQYF
abundance: .; v_gene: TRBV28; d_gene: .; j_gene: TRBJ2-2; CDR3nt: TGTGCCAGCGTCGGGGTGTCCTCGAACACCGGGGAGCTGTTTTTT; CDR3aa: CASVGVSSNTGELFF
abundance: .; v_gene: TRBV5-1; d_gene: .; j_gene: TRBJ1-1; CDR3nt: TGCGCCAGCAGCCCGGGGTCCAGGGCGGTTGGCACTGAAGCTTTCTTT; CDR3aa: CASSPGSRAVGTEAFF
abundance: .; v_gene: TRBV18; d_gene: .; j_gene: TRBJ1-1; CDR3nt: TGTGCCAGCTCACCAGGGGTGGACACTGAAGCTTTCTTT; CDR3aa: CASSPGVDTEAFF
abundance: .; v_gene: TRBV27; d_gene: .; j_gene: TRBJ1-5; CDR3nt: TGTGCCAGCAGTCTTTATAGGTGGGAGCCCCAGCATTTT; CDR3aa: CASSLYRWEPQHF
abundance: .; v_gene: TRBV5-1; d_gene: .; j_gene: TRBJ1-4; CDR3nt: TGCGCCAGCAAGCCGACAGGAAGAAGCGAAAAACTGTTTTTT; CDR3aa: CASKPTGRSEKLFF
abundance: .; v_gene: TRBV28; d_gene: .; j_gene: TRBJ2-1; CDR3nt: TGTGCCAGCAGTTTACGGTCCCTCGGTTCGTTCTTC; CDR3aa: CASSLRSLGSFF
abundance: once; v_gene: TRBV4-2; d_gene: .; j_gene: TRBJ1-5; CDR3nt: TGTGCCAGCAGCCAAGAATACGGTAATCAGCCCCAGCATTTT; CDR3aa: CASSQEYGNQPQHF
abundance: .; v_gene: TRBV27; d_gene: TRBD1; j_gene: TRBJ1-2; CDR3nt: TGTGCCAGCAGTTCTATCCCCGGGACAGGGTCTGATGGCTACACCTTC; CDR3aa: CASSSIPGTGSDGYTF
abundance: .; v_gene: TRBV6-5; d_gene: .; j_gene: TRBJ1-1; CDR3nt: TGTGCCAGCACGAGACAGGACAATTCGAACACTGAAGCTTTCTTT; CDR3aa: CASTRQDNSNTEAFF
abundance: .; v_gene: TRBV19; d_gene: .; j_gene: TRBJ2-1; CDR3nt: TGTGCCAGTAGTATATCGAGGGAACCGTGGTACAATGAGCAGTTCTTC; CDR3aa: CASSISREPWYNEQFF
abundance: .; v_gene: TRBV29-1; d_gene: TRBD2; j_gene: TRBJ2-1; CDR3nt: TGCAGCGTTGAAGGGACTAGCGGGAGCACCCCCCGCTATGAGCAGTTCTTC; CDR3aa: CSVEGTSGSTPRYEQFF
abundance: .; v_gene: TRBV19; d_gene: .; j_gene: TRBJ1-2; CDR3nt: TGTGCCAGTAGTATCGTCGAGCGGAGTAACTATGGCTACACCTTC; CDR3aa: CASSIVERSNYGYTF
abundance: once; v_gene: TRBV5-4; d_gene: .; j_gene: TRBJ1-2; CDR3nt: TGTGCCAGCAGCCCTTCGGGGACGGGTGGCTACACCTTC; CDR3aa: CASSPSGTGGYTF
abundance: .; v_gene: TRBV7-6; d_gene: .; j_gene: TRBJ1-6; CDR3nt: TGTGCCAGCAGCTTAGAAGGGACGCTAACACCCCTCCACTTT; CDR3aa: CASSLEGTLTPLHF
abundance: .; v_gene: TRBV19; d_gene: TRBD2; j_gene: TRBJ2-7; CDR3nt: TGTGCCAGTAGTATAAACTTCGCCCGCGGCGGGAGCTCCTACGAGCAGTACTTC; CDR3aa: CASSINFARGGSSYEQYF
abundance: once; v_gene: TRBV5-8; d_gene: .; j_gene: TRBJ2-7; CDR3nt: TGTGCCACCAACGCGAGGAACGAGCAGTACTTC; CDR3aa: CATNARNEQYF
abundance: .; v_gene: TRBV6-6; d_gene: .; j_gene: TRBJ1-1; CDR3nt: TGTGCCAGCAGTTTCGTTCTGGGGCCCACGAACACTGAAGCTTTCTTT; CDR3aa: CASSFVLGPTNTEAFF
abundance: .; v_gene: TRBV13; d_gene: .; j_gene: TRBJ2-1; CDR3nt: TGTGCCAGCAGCTCCCTTAATGAGCAGTTCTTC; CDR3aa: CASSSLNEQFF
abundance: .; v_gene: TRBV4-2; d_gene: .; j_gene: TRBJ2-1; CDR3nt: TGTGCCAGCAGCCAAGAGGTGGACCTTATCGTCGATGAGCAGTTCTTC; CDR3aa: CASSQEVDLIVDEQFF
abundance: .; v_gene: TRBV27; d_gene: TRBD1; j_gene: TRBJ1-6; CDR3nt: TGTGCCAGCCGGACAGGGCTTTCACCCCTCCACTTT; CDR3aa: CASRTGLSPLHF
abundance: .; v_gene: TRBV5-1; d_gene: TRBD2; j_gene: TRBJ2-3; CDR3nt: TGCGCCAGCAGCTTCGGCCTAGCGGCAGATACGCAGTATTTT; CDR3aa: CASSFGLAADTQYF
abundance: .; v_gene: TRBV30; d_gene: TRBD1; j_gene: TRBJ1-4; CDR3nt: TGTGCCTGGAAAGGGAGTGGGACAGGGCGTGAAAAACTGTTTTTT; CDR3aa: CAWKGSGTGREKLFF
abundance: .; v_gene: TRBV2; d_gene: .; j_gene: TRBJ2-3; CDR3nt: TGTGCCAGCAGTGAATGGGACACAATCACAGATACGCAGTATTTT; CDR3aa: CASSEWDTITDTQYF
abundance: .; v_gene: TRBV30; d_gene: .; j_gene: TRBJ2-7; CDR3nt: TGTGCCTGGAGCCAGGGACACAGCTACGAGCAGTACTTC; CDR3aa: CAWSQGHSYEQYF
abundance: .; v_gene: TRBV11-3; d_gene: .; j_gene: TRBJ1-1; CDR3nt: TGTGCCAGCAGCACCGGACGGCTCACTGAAGCTTTCTTT; CDR3aa: CASSTGRLTEAFF
abundance: .; v_gene: TRBV6-1; d_gene: .; j_gene: TRBJ2-5; CDR3nt: TGTGCCAGCAGTGAAGTGAGGGAGCGGACGAGCGAGACCCAGTACTTC; CDR3aa: CASSEVRERTSETQYF